This is a list of T cell receptor beta chains from one sample in a study of TIL therapy for anti-PD-1-resistant metastatic lung cancer. Produced via immunoSEQ multiplex PCR; TCRdb's table is partial and in-frame only. Here the sample spans about 50,000 clones, around 64% being singletons. The sequencing here drew on tumor tissue, taken at baseline. The receptor source for this set is a person aged 30 to 80 with non-small cell lung cancer. The CDR3 runs from the conserved cysteine through the conserved F or W. D genes are given only for firm matches. Size is stated for part of the rows, as once, few or many counts, or as a class when the clone is expanded.

J: TRBJ2-7
V: TRBV19
D: .
size: .
length: 15
DNA: TGTGCCAGTAGCAACCGACCTACTCCCTCCTACGAGCAGTACTTC
CDR3: CASSNRPTPSYEQYF

J: TRBJ1-5
V: TRBV29-1
D: .
size: .
length: 13
DNA: TGCAGCGTTGCGGGACTGGCTAATCAGCCCCAGCATTTT
CDR3: CSVAGLANQPQHF

J: TRBJ2-4
V: TRBV20-1
D: TRBD1
size: few
length: 11
DNA: TGCAGTGCTAGGCAGGGGGACATTCAGTACTTC
CDR3: CSARQGDIQYF

J: TRBJ2-6
V: TRBV27
D: TRBD1
size: .
length: 17
DNA: TGTGCCAGCAGCGGGACAGGGGCCATGGGAGGGGCCAACGTCCTGACTTTC
CDR3: CASSGTGAMGGANVLTF

J: TRBJ2-1
V: TRBV5-4
D: TRBD2
size: .
length: 13
DNA: TGTGCCAGCAGCTTGACTAGCGGGGGAAGGCAGTTCTTC
CDR3: CASSLTSGGRQFF

J: TRBJ2-1
V: TRBV9
D: TRBD1
size: .
length: 15
DNA: TGTGCCAGCAGCCCCTTCGACAGGGGGCGAAATGAGCAGTTCTTC
CDR3: CASSPFDRGRNEQFF

J: TRBJ1-2
V: TRBV2
D: .
size: once
length: 12
DNA: TGTGCCAGTACAGGGACGAGCTATGGCTACACCTTC
CDR3: CASTGTSYGYTF

J: TRBJ1-4
V: TRBV6-5
D: TRBD1
size: .
length: 14
DNA: TGTGCCAGCAGGGGGACAGGGGGCTATGAAAAACTGTTTTTT
CDR3: CASRGTGGYEKLFF

J: TRBJ1-6
V: TRBV9
D: .
size: .
length: 16
DNA: TGTGCCAGCAGCGGAACCCTGAGCTCCTATAATTCACCCCTCCACTTT
CDR3: CASSGTLSSYNSPLHF

J: TRBJ1-2
V: TRBV5-1
D: .
size: .
length: 13
DNA: TGCGCCAGCAGCTTGGAGGCAGTACCGGGCTACACCTTC
CDR3: CASSLEAVPGYTF

J: TRBJ2-7
V: TRBV27
D: TRBD2
size: .
length: 15
DNA: TGTGCCAGCAACTCACGGGCGGGGGTTGTTTACGAGCAGTACTTC
CDR3: CASNSRAGVVYEQYF

J: TRBJ2-7
V: TRBV5-4
D: .
size: few
length: 12
DNA: TGTGCCAGCAGCTTGAACTGGGAAGAGCAGTACTTC
CDR3: CASSLNWEEQYF

J: TRBJ1-3
V: TRBV6-5
D: TRBD1
size: .
length: 15
DNA: TGTGCCACTCGGACAGGGGCGTTCTCTGGAAACACCATATATTTT
CDR3: CATRTGAFSGNTIYF

J: TRBJ2-7
V: TRBV20-1
D: TRBD1
size: .
length: 11
DNA: TGCAGTGCTAGAGCAGGGGGTTTGCAGTACTTC
CDR3: CSARAGGLQYF

J: TRBJ1-5
V: TRBV28
D: TRBD1
size: .
length: 12
DNA: TGTGCCAGCCGACAGGGTGGACAGCCCCAGCATTTT
CDR3: CASRQGGQPQHF

J: TRBJ2-7
V: TRBV5-3
D: .
size: .
length: 13
DNA: TGTGCCAGAAGCTTATTTCGACGGTACGAGCAGTACTTC
CDR3: CARSLFRRYEQYF

J: TRBJ1-6
V: TRBV6-4
D: .
size: .
length: 14
DNA: TGTGCCAGCAGGGACAGCTCCTATAATTCACCCCTCCACTTT
CDR3: CASRDSSYNSPLHF

J: TRBJ2-7
V: TRBV5-1
D: .
size: .
length: 12
DNA: TGCGCCAGCAGCACCGGTTACTACGAGCAGTACTTC
CDR3: CASSTGYYEQYF

J: TRBJ2-5
V: TRBV5-1
D: TRBD1
size: .
length: 15
DNA: TGCGCCAGCAGCTTGGAACAAACAGGGGGAGCGACCCAGTACTTC
CDR3: CASSLEQTGGATQYF

J: TRBJ2-2
V: TRBV2
D: TRBD2
size: .
length: 15
DNA: TGTGCCAGCAACTCGGGGCGGGAGTACACCGGGGAGCTGTTTTTT
CDR3: CASNSGREYTGELFF

J: TRBJ1-6
V: TRBV5-6
D: TRBD1
size: .
length: 15
DNA: TGTGCCAGCAGCGGGGACAGGGAAAGGAATTCACCCCTCCACTTT
CDR3: CASSGDRERNSPLHF

J: TRBJ2-7
V: TRBV27
D: .
size: .
length: 14
DNA: TGTGCCAGCATCCCCACGACCTACCCCTACGAGCAGTACTTC
CDR3: CASIPTTYPYEQYF

J: TRBJ2-1
V: TRBV19
D: .
size: .
length: 15
DNA: TGTGCCAGTAGTACCCAGGGGGGTGCCTACAATGAGCAGTTCTTC
CDR3: CASSTQGGAYNEQFF

J: TRBJ2-2
V: TRBV7-9
D: .
size: medium-sized
length: 14
DNA: TGTGCCAGCAGCTTATCTCAGGGCGCCGGGGAGCTGTTTTTT
CDR3: CASSLSQGAGELFF

J: TRBJ2-3
V: TRBV7-9
D: TRBD2
size: .
length: 17
DNA: TGTGCCAGCAGCTTCGGACTAGCGGGGGTTCTCACAGATACGCAGTATTTT
CDR3: CASSFGLAGVLTDTQYF

J: TRBJ1-1
V: TRBV19
D: .
size: .
length: 12
DNA: TGTGCCAGTAGTGAGGGGAACACTGAAGCTTTCTTT
CDR3: CASSEGNTEAFF

J: TRBJ1-2
V: TRBV29-1
D: .
size: .
length: 13
DNA: TGCAGCGCGAGGAAGGGGGATATTGATGGCTACACCTTC
CDR3: CSARKGDIDGYTF

J: TRBJ1-2
V: TRBV14
D: TRBD1
size: once
length: 16
DNA: TGTGCCAGCAGCCAAGGACAGGGCGTCGACTTCGATGGCTACACCTTC
CDR3: CASSQGQGVDFDGYTF

J: TRBJ1-1
V: TRBV19
D: .
size: once
length: 15
DNA: TGTGCCAGTAGTTACGGGGACCTCGGGTTCACTGAAGCTTTCTTT
CDR3: CASSYGDLGFTEAFF

J: TRBJ1-2
V: TRBV28
D: .
size: .
length: 13
DNA: TGTGCCAGCAGTTTAGCAGGCAACTATGGCTACACCTTC
CDR3: CASSLAGNYGYTF

J: TRBJ2-1
V: TRBV19
D: .
size: .
length: 11
DNA: TGTGCCAGTAGGGTGGACAATGAGCAGTTCTTC
CDR3: CASRVDNEQFF